The clone carrying this TCR beta chain appeared a single time. Its antigen is as yet unknown. The CDR3 runs to 13 residues. Trimming pared 5 bases from V and 4 bases from J, leaving 14 bases between. CDR1 GTSNPN and CDR2 SVGIG come from the germline V gene (reference sequence). The data are from a study of OX40 agonist ivuxolimab in advanced cancers. At the level of the study: Past anti-PD-1, anti-PD-L1 or anti-CTLA-4 therapy was accepted, and around 40% had received some. Patients achieving partial responses numbered three: one hepatocellular carcinoma case and two cutaneous melanoma cases. Study findings and constraints: Dosing at 0.1 to 3.0 mg/kg was accompanied by clonal expansion of CD4+ and CD8+ blood T cells by week 6.

The protocol was immunoSEQ multiplex PCR, while the TCRdb copy is restricted to in-frame clones and leaves out a portion. The sample yields approximately 58,000 clones, 84% seen once. This rearrangement joins TRBV30 to TRBJ1-1; D is undetermined. The sequenced sample was CD4+ or CD8+ T cells sorted from blood, obtained in a trial of the OX40 agonist ivuxolimab. This TCR was sampled from an adult with an advanced solid tumor such as melanoma, head and neck, liver or kidney cancer. In DNA form, the CDR3 reads TGTGCCTGGGAGAAATCCCCCAGCACTGAAGCTTTCTTT. Its translation: CAWEKSPSTEAFF.